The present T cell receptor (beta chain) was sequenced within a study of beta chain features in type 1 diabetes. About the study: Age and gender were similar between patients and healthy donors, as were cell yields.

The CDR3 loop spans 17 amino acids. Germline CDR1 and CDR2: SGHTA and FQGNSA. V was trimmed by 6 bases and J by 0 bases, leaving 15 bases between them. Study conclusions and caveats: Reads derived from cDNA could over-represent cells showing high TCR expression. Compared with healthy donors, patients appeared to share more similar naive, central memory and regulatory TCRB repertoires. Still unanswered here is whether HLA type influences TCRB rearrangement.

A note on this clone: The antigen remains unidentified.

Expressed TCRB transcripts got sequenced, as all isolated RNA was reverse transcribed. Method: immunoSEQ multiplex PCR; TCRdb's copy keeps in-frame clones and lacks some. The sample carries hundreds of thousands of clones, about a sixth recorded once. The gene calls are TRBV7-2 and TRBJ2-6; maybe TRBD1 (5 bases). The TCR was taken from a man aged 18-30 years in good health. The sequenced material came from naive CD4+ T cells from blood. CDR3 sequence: CASRTFKGNSGANVLTF. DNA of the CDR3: TGTGCCAGCAGGACCTTCAAGGGGAACTCTGGGGCCAACGTCCTGACTTTC.